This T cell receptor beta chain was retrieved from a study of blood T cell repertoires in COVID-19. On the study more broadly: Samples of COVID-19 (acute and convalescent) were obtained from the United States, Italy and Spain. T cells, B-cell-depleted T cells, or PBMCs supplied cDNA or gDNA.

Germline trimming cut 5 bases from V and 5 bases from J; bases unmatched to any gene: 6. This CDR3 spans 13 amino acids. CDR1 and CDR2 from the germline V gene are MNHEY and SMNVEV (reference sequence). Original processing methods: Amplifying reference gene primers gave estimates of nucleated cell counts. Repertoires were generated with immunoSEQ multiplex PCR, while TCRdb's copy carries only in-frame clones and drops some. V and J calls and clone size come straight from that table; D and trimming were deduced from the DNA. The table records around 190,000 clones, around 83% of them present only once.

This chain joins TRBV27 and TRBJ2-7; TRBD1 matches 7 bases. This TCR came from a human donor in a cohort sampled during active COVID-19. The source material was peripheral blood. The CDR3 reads CASSRQGWHEQYF. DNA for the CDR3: TGTGCCAGCAGTAGACAGGGATGGCACGAGCAGTACTTC.